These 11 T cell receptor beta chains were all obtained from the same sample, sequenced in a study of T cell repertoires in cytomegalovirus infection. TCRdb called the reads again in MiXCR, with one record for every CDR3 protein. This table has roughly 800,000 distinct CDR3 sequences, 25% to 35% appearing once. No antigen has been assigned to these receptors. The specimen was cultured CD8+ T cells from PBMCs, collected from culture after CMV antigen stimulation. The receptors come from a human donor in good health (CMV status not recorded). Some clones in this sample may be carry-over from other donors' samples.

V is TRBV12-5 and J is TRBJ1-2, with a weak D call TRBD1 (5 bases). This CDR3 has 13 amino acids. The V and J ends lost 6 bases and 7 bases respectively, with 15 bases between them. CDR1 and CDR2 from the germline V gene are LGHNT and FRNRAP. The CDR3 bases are TGTGCTAGTGGACTTGGAGGGGATGCTGGCTACACCTTC. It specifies CASGLGGDAGYTF.

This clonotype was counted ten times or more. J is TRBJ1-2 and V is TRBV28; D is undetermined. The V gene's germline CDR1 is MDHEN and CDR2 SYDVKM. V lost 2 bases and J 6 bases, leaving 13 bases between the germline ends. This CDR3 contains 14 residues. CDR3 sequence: CASSLSSRLHGYTF. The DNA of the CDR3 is TGTGCCAGCAGTTTAAGTAGCAGGCTCCATGGCTACACCTTC.

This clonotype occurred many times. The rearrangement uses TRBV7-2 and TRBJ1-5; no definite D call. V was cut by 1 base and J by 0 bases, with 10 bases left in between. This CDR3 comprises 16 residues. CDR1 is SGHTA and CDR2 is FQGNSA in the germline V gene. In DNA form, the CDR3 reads TGTGCCAGCAGCTTAGAGGCGTTCTATAGCAATCAGCCCCAGCATTTT. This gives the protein CASSLEAFYSNQPQHF.

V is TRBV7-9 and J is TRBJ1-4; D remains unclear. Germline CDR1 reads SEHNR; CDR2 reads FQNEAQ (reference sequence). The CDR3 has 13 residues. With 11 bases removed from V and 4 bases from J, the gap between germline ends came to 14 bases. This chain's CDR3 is CAFSAGNNEKLFF. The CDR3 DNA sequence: TGTGCCTTTTCCGCCGGCAATAATGAAAAACTGTTTTTT.

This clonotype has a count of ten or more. The CDR3 reads CASSFAGTGTDTQYF. The CDR3 DNA is TGTGCCAGCAGCTTCGCGGGGACGGGCACAGATACGCAGTATTTT. The chain couples TRBV13 to TRBJ2-3; the D gene is possibly TRBD2 (6 bases). Germline V gene sequence: CDR1 PRHDT, CDR2 FYEKMQ (reference sequence). V lost 3 bases and J lost 1, with 11 bases in between. This CDR3 contains 15 residues. Using reference TRBV13 and TRBJ2-3 for the parts outside the CDR3, the full variable domain is AAGVIQSPRHLIKEKRETATLKCYPIPRHDTVYWYQQGPGQDPQFLISFYEKMQSDKGSIPDRFSAQQFSDYHSELNMSSLELGDSALYFCASSFAGTGTDTQYFGPGTRLTVL.

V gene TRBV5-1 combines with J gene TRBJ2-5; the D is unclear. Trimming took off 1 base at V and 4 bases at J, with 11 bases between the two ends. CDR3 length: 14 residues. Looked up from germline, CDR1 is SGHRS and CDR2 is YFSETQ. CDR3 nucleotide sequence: TGCGCCAGCAGCTTGAGTGTGGGGTTAGAGACCCAGTACTTC. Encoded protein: CASSLSVGLETQYF. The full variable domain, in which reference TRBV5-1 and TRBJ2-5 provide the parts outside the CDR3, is KAGVTQTPRYLIKTRGQQVTLSCSPISGHRSVSWYQQTPGQGLQFLFEYFSETQRNKGNFPGRFSGRQFSNSRSEMNVSTLELGDSALYLCASSLSVGLETQYFGPGTRLLVL.

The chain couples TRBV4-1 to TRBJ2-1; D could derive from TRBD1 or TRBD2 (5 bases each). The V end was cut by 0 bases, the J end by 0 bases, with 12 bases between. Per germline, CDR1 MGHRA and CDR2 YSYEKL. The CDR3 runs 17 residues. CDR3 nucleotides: TGCGCCAGCAGCCAAGATTGGCAGAGGGGCTCCTACAATGAGCAGTTCTTC. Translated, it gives CASSQDWQRGSYNEQFF.

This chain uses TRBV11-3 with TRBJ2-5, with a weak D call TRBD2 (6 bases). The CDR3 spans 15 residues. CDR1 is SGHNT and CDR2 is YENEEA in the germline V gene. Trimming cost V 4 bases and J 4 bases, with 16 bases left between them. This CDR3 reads CASSSGGGARETQYF. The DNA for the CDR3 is TGTGCCAGCAGCTCCGGGGGTGGGGCTCGAGAGACCCAGTACTTC.

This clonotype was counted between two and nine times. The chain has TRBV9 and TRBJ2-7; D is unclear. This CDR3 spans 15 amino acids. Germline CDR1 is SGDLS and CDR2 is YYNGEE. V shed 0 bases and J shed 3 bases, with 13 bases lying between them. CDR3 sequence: CASSVGSGFDYEQYF. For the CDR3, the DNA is TGTGCCAGCAGCGTAGGGTCAGGCTTCGACTACGAGCAGTACTTC. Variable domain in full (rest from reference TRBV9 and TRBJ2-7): DSGVTQTPKHLITATGQRVTLRCSPRSGDLSVYWYQQSLDQGLQFLIQYYNGEERAKGNILERFSAQQFPDLHSELNLSSLELGDSALYFCASSVGSGFDYEQYFGPGTRLTVT.

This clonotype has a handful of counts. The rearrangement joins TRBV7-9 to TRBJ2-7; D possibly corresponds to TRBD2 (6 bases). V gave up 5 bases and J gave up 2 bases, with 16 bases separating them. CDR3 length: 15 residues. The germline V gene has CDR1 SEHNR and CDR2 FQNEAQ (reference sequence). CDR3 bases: TGTGCCAGCAGCCATACGGGAGAGAGGCCCTACGAGCAGTACTTC. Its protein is CASSHTGERPYEQYF. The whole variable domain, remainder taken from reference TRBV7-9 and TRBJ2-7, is DTGVSQNPRHKITKRGQNVTFRCDPISEHNRLYWYRQTLGQGPEFLTYFQNEAQLEKSRLLSDRFSAERPKGSFSTLEIQRTEQGDSAMYLCASSHTGERPYEQYFGPGTRLTVT.

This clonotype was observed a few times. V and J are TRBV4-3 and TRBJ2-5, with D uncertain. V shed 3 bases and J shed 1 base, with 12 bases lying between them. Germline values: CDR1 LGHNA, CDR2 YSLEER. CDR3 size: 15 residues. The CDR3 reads CASSQVAVAQETQYF. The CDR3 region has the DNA TGCGCCAGCAGCCAGGTCGCAGTTGCCCAAGAGACCCAGTACTTC.